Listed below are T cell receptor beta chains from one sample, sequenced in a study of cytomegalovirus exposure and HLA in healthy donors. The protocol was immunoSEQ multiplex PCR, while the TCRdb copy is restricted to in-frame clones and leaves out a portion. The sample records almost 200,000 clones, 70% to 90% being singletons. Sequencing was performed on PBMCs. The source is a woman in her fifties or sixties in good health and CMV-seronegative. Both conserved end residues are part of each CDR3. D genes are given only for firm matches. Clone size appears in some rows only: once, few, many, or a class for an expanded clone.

TGTGCCAGCAGCCCCTCCGGGGGAGAAGGGACAGATACGCAGTATTTT,CASSPSGGEGTDTQYF,TRBJ2-3,NA,NA,TRBV9
TGTGCCAGCAGCCCCTGGGCTAGCGGAACCTACGAGCAGTACTTC,CASSPWASGTYEQYF,TRBJ2-7,TRBD2,NA,TRBV7-3
TGTGCCAGCAGCCTCTTCAGCGGGAGGGCGACCGGGGAGCTGTTTTTT,CASSLFSGRATGELFF,TRBJ2-2,TRBD2,NA,TRBV5-6
TGTGCCAGCAGCTTAGCTCAACTCTACGAGCAGTACTTC,CASSLAQLYEQYF,TRBJ2-7,NA,NA,TRBV7-2
TGCGCCAGCGGACTAGCGGGAGTAATCACCGGGGAGCTGTTTTTT,CASGLAGVITGELFF,TRBJ2-2,TRBD2,NA,TRBV4-1
TGTGCCAGCAGCTTAGGCCTAGCGGGAGCAGAGGAGACCCAGTACTTC,CASSLGLAGAEETQYF,TRBJ2-5,TRBD2,NA,TRBV11-2
TGCGCCAGCAGCTTGAGTACAGGACCTAATGAAAAACTGTTTTTT,CASSLSTGPNEKLFF,TRBJ1-4,NA,few,TRBV5-1
TGTGCCAGCAGTACCGGACTTCTTGGGGAGCAGTTCTTC,CASSTGLLGEQFF,TRBJ2-1,NA,NA,TRBV5-4
TGTGCCAGCAGTGACTCGAAAACTAGCGGGACCTCCTACAATGAGCAGTTCTTC,CASSDSKTSGTSYNEQFF,TRBJ2-1,TRBD2,few,TRBV6-4
TGTGCCAGCAGTCCAAGACAGGGACAATCTACGTGGACACAGTACTTC,CASSPRQGQSTWTQYF,TRBJ2-5,TRBD1,NA,TRBV28
TGTGCCAGCAGGTATAGCGGGAGATACGAGCAGTACTTC,CASRYSGRYEQYF,TRBJ2-7,TRBD2,NA,TRBV11-2
TGTGCCAGCAGCAAAGTTGTTAGCGGGAGGGCCACGAGAAATGAGCAGTTCTTC,CASSKVVSGRATRNEQFF,TRBJ2-1,NA,many,TRBV21-1
TGCGCCAGCAGTTCCGGGACTAGCGGCGCCGGGGAGCTGTTTTTT,CASSSGTSGAGELFF,TRBJ2-2,TRBD2,NA,TRBV10-1
TGCGCCAGCAGCTCCCTGGGCAACTATGGCTACACCTTC,CASSSLGNYGYTF,TRBJ1-2,NA,NA,TRBV5-1